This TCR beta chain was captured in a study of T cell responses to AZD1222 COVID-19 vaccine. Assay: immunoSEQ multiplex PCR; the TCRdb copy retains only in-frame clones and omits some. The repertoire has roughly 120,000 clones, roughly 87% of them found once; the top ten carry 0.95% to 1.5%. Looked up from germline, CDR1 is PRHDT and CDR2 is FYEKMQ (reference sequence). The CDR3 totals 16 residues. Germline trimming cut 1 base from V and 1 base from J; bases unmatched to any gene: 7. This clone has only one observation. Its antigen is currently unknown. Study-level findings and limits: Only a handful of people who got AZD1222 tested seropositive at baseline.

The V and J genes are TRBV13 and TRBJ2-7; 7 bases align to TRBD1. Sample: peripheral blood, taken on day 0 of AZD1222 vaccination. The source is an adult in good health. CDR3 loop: CASSLEPLTGSYEQYF. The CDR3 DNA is TGTGCCAGCAGCTTAGAACCCCTGACAGGGTCCTACGAGCAGTACTTC.